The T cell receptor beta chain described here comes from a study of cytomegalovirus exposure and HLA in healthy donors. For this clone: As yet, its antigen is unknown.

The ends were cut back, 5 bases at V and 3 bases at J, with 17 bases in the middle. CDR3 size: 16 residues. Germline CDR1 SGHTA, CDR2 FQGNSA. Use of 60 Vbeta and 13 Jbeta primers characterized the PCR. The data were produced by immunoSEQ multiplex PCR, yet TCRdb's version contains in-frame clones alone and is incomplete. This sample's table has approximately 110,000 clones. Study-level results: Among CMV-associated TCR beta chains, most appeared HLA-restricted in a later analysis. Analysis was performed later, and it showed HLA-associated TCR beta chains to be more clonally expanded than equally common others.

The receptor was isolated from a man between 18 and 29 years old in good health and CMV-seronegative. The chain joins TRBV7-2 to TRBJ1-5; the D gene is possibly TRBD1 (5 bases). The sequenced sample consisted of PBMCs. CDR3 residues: CASSGVGGVSNQPQHF. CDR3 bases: TGTGCCAGCAGCGGGGTGGGGGGGGTTTCCAATCAGCCCCAGCATTTT. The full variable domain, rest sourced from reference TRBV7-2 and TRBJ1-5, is GAGVSQSPSNKVTEKGKDVELRCDPISGHTALYWYRQSLGQGLEFLIYFQGNSAPDKSGLPSDRFSAERTGGSVSTLTIQRTQQEDSAVYLCASSGVGGVSNQPQHFGDGTRLSIL.